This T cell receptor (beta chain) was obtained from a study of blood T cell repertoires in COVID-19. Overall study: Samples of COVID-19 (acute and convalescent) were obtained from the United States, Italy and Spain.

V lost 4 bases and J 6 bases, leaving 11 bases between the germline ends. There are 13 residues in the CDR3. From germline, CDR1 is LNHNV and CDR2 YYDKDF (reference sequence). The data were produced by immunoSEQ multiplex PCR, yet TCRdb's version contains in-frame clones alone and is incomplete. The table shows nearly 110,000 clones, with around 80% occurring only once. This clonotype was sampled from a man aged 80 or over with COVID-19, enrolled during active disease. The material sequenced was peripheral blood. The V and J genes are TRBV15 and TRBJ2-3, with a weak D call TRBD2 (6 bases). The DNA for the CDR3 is TGTGCCACCAGCACTCCTCGGGGGGATACGCAGTATTTT. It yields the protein CATSTPRGDTQYF.